This T cell receptor beta chain was sequenced for a study of blood T cells in healthy people across ages. As to this clonotype: No antigen is known for it. One end of the junction fails to match germline, which may point to a read error.

A minimum of 6 micrograms of total RNA was extracted per sample. General observations from the study: Donors of long life had a larger count of naive CD4+ cells and greater diversity than aged donors. Considered underestimates were the diversity estimates obtained from one million T cells.

The use of a sample-barcoded 5' primer and a J-beta primer mix characterized a second PCR of roughly 6 to 11 cycles. TCRdb passed the 5' RACE reads through MiXCR, listing each CDR3 protein once. Found here are about 1 million distinct CDR3 sequences, around 27% of them singletons; the top ten hold around 0.7%. Germline assignment: CDR1 MNHEY and CDR2 SVGAGI. The length of the CDR3 is 16 residues. These data were also reused for a study on T cells of mothers and their children.

Sequenced: blood. The gene calls are TRBV6-5 and TRBJ2-2; D possibly corresponds to TRBD2 (5 bases). The TCR sequence derives from a girl aged 2 to 10 in good health. The CDR3 region is CANSSLGRANTGELVF. CDR3 bases: TGTGCCAACAGTTCTCTAGGTAGAGCGAACACCGGGGAGCTGGTTTTT.